The 7 T cell receptor beta chains below all came from one sample that was sequenced in a study of response to subunit inactivated influenza vaccine. TCRdb independently ran MiXCR on the RT-PCR reads; one entry per CDR3 protein. The sample lists 250,000 to 350,000 distinct CDR3 sequences; about 20% were seen once. Sequences were derived from PBMCs from blood, sampled about 20 months after vaccination. The origin of the receptors is a man between 50 and 69 years old who received an inactivated influenza vaccine.

The table lists this clonotype with a few counts. This chain connects TRBV21-1 to TRBJ2-7. TRBV21-1 is described as a pseudogene. The CDR3 is 14 residues long. This CDR3 reads CASSKDHGSYEQYF. CDR3 sequence (DNA): TGTGCCAGCAGCAAAGACCACGGGTCCTACGAGCAGTACTTC.

This clonotype showed up just a few times. The chain employs TRBV29-1 and TRBJ2-4; a weak D match, TRBD1 (6 bases). The CDR3 covers 16 residues. Between the trimmed V and J ends, which lost 1 base and 0 bases, there was a span of 13 bases. Per the germline V gene, CDR1 is SQVTM and CDR2 is ANQGSEA. The CDR3 loop reads CSVEVQQGLAKNIQYF. CDR3 in DNA: TGCAGCGTTGAAGTCCAACAGGGTTTAGCCAAAAACATTCAGTACTTC.

This clonotype was counted at least ten times. The chain uses TRBV4-1 and TRBJ1-5; D is uncertain. Germline CDR1 is MGHRA and CDR2 is YSYEKL. Trimming took 2 bases from V and 5 from J, leaving 10 bases between them. This CDR3 is built from 14 residues. CDR3 DNA sequence: TGCGCCAGCAGCCAATCTTCGCGAGATCAGCCCCAGCATTTT. This gives the protein CASSQSSRDQPQHF.

This clonotype was picked up a small number of times. V is TRBV5-1 and J is TRBJ1-1; 7 nucleotides agree with TRBD1. Germline CDR1 is SGHRS and CDR2 is YFSETQ. Trimming took 4 bases from V and 4 from J; bases not matched to a gene: 4. The CDR3 is 13 amino acids. CDR3 loop: CASSRGPGTEAFF. The CDR3 nucleotides are TGCGCCAGCAGCAGGGGGCCGGGCACTGAAGCTTTCTTT.

The V gene is TRBV15, the J gene TRBJ2-5; D is unclear. This CDR3 comprises 13 residues. Germline assignment: CDR1 LNHNV and CDR2 YYDKDF (reference sequence). With 0 bases removed from V and 4 bases from J, the gap between germline ends came to 6 bases. CDR3 protein: CATSRDSSETQYF. The CDR3 nucleotides are TGTGCCACCAGCAGAGATTCGTCAGAGACCCAGTACTTC.

The gene calls are TRBV5-5 and TRBJ1-5; D is ambiguous. The CDR3 contains 15 residues. The germline V gene encodes CDR1 SGHKS and CDR2 YYEKEE (reference sequence). V shed 0 bases and J shed 4 bases, with 11 bases lying between them. CDR3 loop: CASSLAPTRNQPQHF. For the CDR3, the DNA is TGTGCCAGCAGCTTGGCCCCGACAAGGAATCAGCCCCAGCATTTT.

The V gene is TRBV3-1, the J gene TRBJ1-1; D is ambiguous. V lost 3 bases and J 4 bases, leaving 6 bases between the germline ends. Germline V gives CDR1 LGHDT, CDR2 YNNKEL (reference sequence). The CDR3 is 12 residues long. CDR3 DNA: TGTGCCAGCAGCCAGACAACCACTGAAGCTTTCTTT. As protein: CASSQTTTEAFF.